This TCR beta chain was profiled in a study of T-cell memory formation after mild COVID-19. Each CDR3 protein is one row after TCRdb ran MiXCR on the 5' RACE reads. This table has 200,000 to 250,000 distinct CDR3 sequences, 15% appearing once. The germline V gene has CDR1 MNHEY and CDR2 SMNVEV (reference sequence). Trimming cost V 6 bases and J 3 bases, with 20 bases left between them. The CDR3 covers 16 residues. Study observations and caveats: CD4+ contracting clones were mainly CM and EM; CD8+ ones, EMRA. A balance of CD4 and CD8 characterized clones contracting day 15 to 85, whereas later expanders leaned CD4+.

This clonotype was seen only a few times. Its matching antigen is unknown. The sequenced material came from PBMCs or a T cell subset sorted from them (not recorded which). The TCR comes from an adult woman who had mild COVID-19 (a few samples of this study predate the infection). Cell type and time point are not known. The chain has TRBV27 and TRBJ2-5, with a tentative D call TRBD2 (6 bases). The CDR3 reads CASRLTTWGEEETQYF. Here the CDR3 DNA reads TGTGCCAGCAGACTAACTACGTGGGGGGAAGAAGAGACCCAGTACTTC.